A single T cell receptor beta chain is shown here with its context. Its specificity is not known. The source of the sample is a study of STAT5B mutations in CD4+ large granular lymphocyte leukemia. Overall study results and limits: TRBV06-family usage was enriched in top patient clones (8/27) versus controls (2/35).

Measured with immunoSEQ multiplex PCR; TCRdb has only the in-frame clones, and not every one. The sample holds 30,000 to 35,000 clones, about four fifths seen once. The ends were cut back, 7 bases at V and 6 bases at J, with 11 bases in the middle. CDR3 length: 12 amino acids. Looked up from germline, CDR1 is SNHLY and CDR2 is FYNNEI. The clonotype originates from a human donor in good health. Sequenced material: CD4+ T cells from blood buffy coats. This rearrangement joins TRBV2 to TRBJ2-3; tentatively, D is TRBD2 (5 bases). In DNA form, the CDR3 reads TGTGCCAGCAAACTAGGGTTGGATACGCAGTATTTT. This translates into CASKLGLDTQYF. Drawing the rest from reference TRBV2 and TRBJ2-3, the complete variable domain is EPEVTQTPSHQVTQMGQEVILRCVPISNHLYFYWYRQILGQKVEFLVSFYNNEISEKSEIFDDQFSVERPDGSNFTLKIRSTKLEDSAMYFCASKLGLDTQYFGPGTRLTVL.